This T cell receptor beta chain was identified during a study of T-cell reconstitution after alpha-beta-depleted transplantation in children. At least ten counts were recorded for this clonotype. For TCRbeta, the library was prepared with unique molecular identifiers. TCRdb passed the PCR reads through MiXCR, listing each CDR3 protein once. The sample contains around 210,000 distinct CDR3 sequences, 6.6% of which appear only once. The specimen comprised PBMCs, sampled before TCRalphabeta/CD19-depleted stem cell transplant. This TCR derives from a boy younger than 10 with acute lymphoblastic leukemia, due to receive a stem cell transplant.

CDR3 in DNA: TGCGCCAGCAGCCAAGTTGCCCGTAGGGGCGGCTACACCTTC. This encodes CASSQVARRGGYTF. The gene calls are TRBV4-3 and TRBJ1-2; maybe TRBD1 (5 bases). Looked up from germline, CDR1 is LGHNA and CDR2 is YSLEER. The CDR3 is 14 residues long. The ends were cut back, 1 base at V and 8 bases at J, with 14 bases in the middle.